These 7 T cell receptor beta chains came from one sample sequenced in a study of CD8 T cells in Susac syndrome (dated by TCRdb to about 2019). The library relied on the immunoSEQ multiplex PCR assay. RNA was extracted with the RNeasy kit and roughly 0.45 to 1 ug was reverse transcribed using random hexamers. TCRdb ran its own pipeline on the public reads, namely fastp trimming at Q25 and MiXCR clone calling, and kept in-frame beta chains. Merged by CDR3 protein, the rows form single entries marked with the most common genes and DNA. The sample data list roughly 180,000 distinct CDR3 sequences, and 85% to 95% of these were observed just once. The top ten clonotypes cover more than 0.1% of the sample. The sample comprised CD4+ T cells from PBMCs. Source of these receptors: a human donor in good health.

V is TRBV20-1 and J is TRBJ2-1, with a weak D call TRBD2 (5 bases). The CDR3 sequence is 13 residues long. The germline V gene has CDR1 DFQATT and CDR2 SNEGSKA (reference sequence). The V end lost 0 bases, the J end lost 9 bases, and 12 bases lay between the germline ends. The CDR3 DNA is TGCAGTGCTAGAGATCTACGAGGGAGTGAGCAGTTCTTC. Translated, it gives CSARDLRGSEQFF.

V and J are TRBV7-9 and TRBJ2-5; the D gene could be TRBD1 or TRBD2 (5 bases each). V dropped 4 bases and J dropped 4 bases, with 13 bases sitting between them. Germline CDR1 and CDR2: SEHNR and FQNEAQ (reference sequence). The CDR3 totals 14 residues. The CDR3 here is CASSSAGGGETQYF. The CDR3 bases are TGTGCCAGCAGCTCGGCGGGTGGGGGAGAGACCCAGTACTTC.

The rearrangement links TRBV9 to TRBJ1-1, with D possibly being TRBD1 (5 bases). Germline loops: CDR1 SGDLS, CDR2 YYNGEE. The CDR3 contains 14 residues. Trimming removed 0 bases from V and 1 base from J, with 7 bases in between. This CDR3 reads CASSVVRGNTEAFF. The CDR3 region has the DNA TGTGCCAGCAGCGTAGTAAGGGGGAACACTGAAGCTTTCTTT.

V is TRBV6-2 or TRBV6-3 and J is TRBJ1-1; D call uncertain. This CDR3 spans 13 amino acids. V lost 3 bases and J 6 bases, leaving 11 bases between the germline ends. CDR1 and CDR2 (germline): MNHEY, SVGEGT. The CDR3 here is CASSYTREAEAFF. CDR3 bases: TGTGCCAGCAGTTATACCCGGGAGGCTGAAGCTTTCTTT.

The chain couples TRBV12-3 or TRBV12-4 to TRBJ2-3, with 7 bases identical to TRBD1. V dropped 0 bases and J dropped 5; count of bases not matched to a gene: 5. The CDR3 loop spans 15 amino acids. CDR3 residues: CASSLAGQRGDTQYF. The CDR3 nucleotides are TGTGCCAGCAGTTTAGCGGGACAGAGAGGAGATACGCAGTATTTT.

This chain uses TRBV3-1 with TRBJ2-1; D not resolved. CDR3 length: 15 amino acids. CDR1 and CDR2 from the germline V gene are LGHDT and YNNKEL (reference sequence). Trimming took 4 bases from V and 6 from J, leaving 16 bases between them. The CDR3 DNA reads TGTGCCAGCAGCCCCTCCGGCACCGGTAGCAATGAGCAGTTCTTC. Amino acids: CASSPSGTGSNEQFF.

This chain uses TRBV20-1 with TRBJ1-5; the D is unclear. There are 14 residues in the CDR3. V was cut by 1 base and J by 6 bases, with 13 bases left in between. Germline V gene sequence: CDR1 DFQATT, CDR2 SNEGSKA (reference sequence). In nucleotides, the CDR3 is TGCAGTGCTAGAGCCCGGGGTTTGAGTCAGCCCCAGCATTTT. As protein: CSARARGLSQPQHF.